Sequencing of this T cell receptor beta chain was carried out in a study of shared clonotypes between healthy human individuals. Study summary: The plates for each donor numbered three CD4 naive, three CD4 memory, two CD8 naive and one CD8 memory.

Germline-derived CDR1 and CDR2 are KGHSH and LQKENI. Between the trimmed V and J ends, which lost 5 bases and 7 bases, there was a span of 12 bases. This CDR3 comprises 13 residues. Adult donors, all healthy and HIV-negative, had no recent acute infections or vaccinations. All participating donors were Caucasian adults from Nashville, Tennessee. Clones were read by immunoSEQ multiplex PCR, and TCRdb kept only the in-frame ones, dropping some. The data contain some 200,000 clones, under 80% of them singletons. Material: memory CD4+ T cells sorted from blood. Subset described: CD45RA-negative fraction. The clonotype was recovered from a man younger than 40 in good health. The chain has TRBV18 and TRBJ1-5; maybe TRBD1 (6 bases). CDR3 DNA: TGTGCCAGCTCAGGGGGGCGAGGGCAGCCCCAGCATTTT. Amino acids: CASSGGRGQPQHF.